This T cell receptor beta chain was found in a study of early T cells in non-severe SARS-CoV-2 infection. The germline CDR1 and CDR2 sequences are SGHVS and FNYEAQ. The length of the CDR3 is 14 residues. Trimming took off 1 base at V and 2 bases at J, with 8 bases between the two ends. This clonotype appeared a few times. Its matching antigen is unknown. Study observations and caveats: Matching against VDJdb likely underestimated virus-specific expansions, favoring anti-spike CD8.

Each single cDNA molecule received a unique molecular identifier. Each CDR3 protein gets one entry after TCRdb re-called the 5' RACE reads with MiXCR. The sample holds roughly 53,000 distinct CDR3 sequences, roughly 12% seen once. The chain links TRBV7-6 to TRBJ2-5; D uncertain. Sequencing used whole blood, obtained at baseline. The sequence was obtained from an adult who was a healthcare worker with PCR-confirmed SARS-CoV-2 infection or an uninfected control (not recorded which). CDR3 in DNA: TGTGCCAGCAGCTTAGGGGCAGTTCAAGAGACCCAGTACTTC. This translates into CASSLGAVQETQYF.